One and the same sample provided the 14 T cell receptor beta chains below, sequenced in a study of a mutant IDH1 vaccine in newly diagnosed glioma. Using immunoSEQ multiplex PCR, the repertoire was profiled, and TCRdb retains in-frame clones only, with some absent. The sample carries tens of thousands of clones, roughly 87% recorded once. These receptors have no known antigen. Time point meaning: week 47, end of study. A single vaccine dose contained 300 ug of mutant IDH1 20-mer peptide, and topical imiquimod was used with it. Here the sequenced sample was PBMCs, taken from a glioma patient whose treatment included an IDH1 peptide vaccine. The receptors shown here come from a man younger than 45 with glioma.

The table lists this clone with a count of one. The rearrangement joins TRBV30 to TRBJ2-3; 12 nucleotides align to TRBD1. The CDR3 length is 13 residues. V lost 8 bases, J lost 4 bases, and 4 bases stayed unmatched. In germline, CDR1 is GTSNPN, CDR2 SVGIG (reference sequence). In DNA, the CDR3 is TGTGCCGGGGACAGGGGGCTTTCAGATACGCAGTATTTT. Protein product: CAGDRGLSDTQYF.

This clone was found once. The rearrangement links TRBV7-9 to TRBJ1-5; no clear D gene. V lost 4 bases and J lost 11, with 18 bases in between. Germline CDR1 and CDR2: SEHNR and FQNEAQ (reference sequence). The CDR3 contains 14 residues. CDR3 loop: CASSSEVPVEAQHF. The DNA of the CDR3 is TGTGCCAGCAGCTCGGAGGTTCCGGTGGAGGCCCAGCATTTT. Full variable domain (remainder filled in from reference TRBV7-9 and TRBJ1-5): DTGVSQNPRHKITKRGQNVTFRCDPISEHNRLYWYRQTLGQGPEFLTYFQNEAQLEKSRLLSDRFSAERPKGSFSTLEIQRTEQGDSAMYLCASSSEVPVEAQHFGDGTRLSIL.

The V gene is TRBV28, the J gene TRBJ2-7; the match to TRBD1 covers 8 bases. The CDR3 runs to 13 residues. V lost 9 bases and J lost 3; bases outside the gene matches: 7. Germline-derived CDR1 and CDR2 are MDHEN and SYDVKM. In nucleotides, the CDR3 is TGTGCCAGTACTCCGGGACAGGTCTACGAGCAGTACTTC. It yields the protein CASTPGQVYEQYF.

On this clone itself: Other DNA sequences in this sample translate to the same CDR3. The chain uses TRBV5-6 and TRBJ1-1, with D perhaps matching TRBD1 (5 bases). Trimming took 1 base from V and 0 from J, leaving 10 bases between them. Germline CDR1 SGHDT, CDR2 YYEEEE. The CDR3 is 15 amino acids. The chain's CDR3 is CASSLYPGLNTEAFF. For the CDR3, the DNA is TGTGCCAGCAGCTTGTATCCAGGGCTGAACACTGAAGCTTTCTTT. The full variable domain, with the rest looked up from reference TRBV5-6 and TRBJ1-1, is DAGVTQSPTHLIKTRGQQVTLRCSPKSGHDTVSWYQQALGQGPQFIFQYYEEEERQRGNFPDRFSGHQFPNYSSELNVNALLLGDSALYLCASSLYPGLNTEAFFGQGTRLTVV.

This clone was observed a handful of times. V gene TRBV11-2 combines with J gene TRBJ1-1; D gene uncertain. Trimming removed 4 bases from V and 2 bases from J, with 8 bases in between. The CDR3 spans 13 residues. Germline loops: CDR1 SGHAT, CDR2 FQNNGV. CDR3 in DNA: TGTGCCAGCAGCTACGGGGTTAACACTGAAGCTTTCTTT. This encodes CASSYGVNTEAFF.

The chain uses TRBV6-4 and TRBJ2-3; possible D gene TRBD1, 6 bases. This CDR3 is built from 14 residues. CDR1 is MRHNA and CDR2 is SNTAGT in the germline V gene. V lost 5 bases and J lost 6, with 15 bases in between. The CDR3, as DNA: TGTGCCAGCAGTCCCCGGGACATAGGCGATACGCAGTATTTT. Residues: CASSPRDIGDTQYF.

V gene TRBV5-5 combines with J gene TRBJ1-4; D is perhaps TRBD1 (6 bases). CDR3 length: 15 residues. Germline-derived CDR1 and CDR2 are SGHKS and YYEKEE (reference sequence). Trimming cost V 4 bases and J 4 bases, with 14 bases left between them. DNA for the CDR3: TGTGCCAGCAGCCGAGCAGGGGACTATAATGAAAAACTGTTTTTT. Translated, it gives CASSRAGDYNEKLFF.

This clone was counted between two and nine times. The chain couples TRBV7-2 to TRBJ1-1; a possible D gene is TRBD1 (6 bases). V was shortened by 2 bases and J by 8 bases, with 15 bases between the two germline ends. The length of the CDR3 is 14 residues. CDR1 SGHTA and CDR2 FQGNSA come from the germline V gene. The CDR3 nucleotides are TGTGCCAGCAGCTTATTGGCATTCGGGACAGAAGCTTTCTTT. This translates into CASSLLAFGTEAFF.

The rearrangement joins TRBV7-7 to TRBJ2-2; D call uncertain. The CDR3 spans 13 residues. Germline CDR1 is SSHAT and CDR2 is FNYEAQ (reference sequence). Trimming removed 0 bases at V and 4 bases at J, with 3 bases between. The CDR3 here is CASSLAGTGELFF. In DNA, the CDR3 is TGTGCCAGCAGCTTAGCCGGCACCGGGGAGCTGTTTTTT.

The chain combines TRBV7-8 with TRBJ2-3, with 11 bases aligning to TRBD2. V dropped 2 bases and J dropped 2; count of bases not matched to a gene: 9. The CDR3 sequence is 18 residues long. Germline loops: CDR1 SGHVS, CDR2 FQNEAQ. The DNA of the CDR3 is TGTGCCAGCAGCTTACCCGGGCTAGCGGGGGGCCTCACAGATACGCAGTATTTT. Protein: CASSLPGLAGGLTDTQYF.

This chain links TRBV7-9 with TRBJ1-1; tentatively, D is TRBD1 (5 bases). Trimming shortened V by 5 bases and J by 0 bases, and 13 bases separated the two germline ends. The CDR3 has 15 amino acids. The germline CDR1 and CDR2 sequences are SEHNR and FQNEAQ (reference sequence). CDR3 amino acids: CASSHRDGLNTEAFF. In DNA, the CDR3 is TGTGCCAGCAGCCATAGGGACGGATTGAACACTGAAGCTTTCTTT.

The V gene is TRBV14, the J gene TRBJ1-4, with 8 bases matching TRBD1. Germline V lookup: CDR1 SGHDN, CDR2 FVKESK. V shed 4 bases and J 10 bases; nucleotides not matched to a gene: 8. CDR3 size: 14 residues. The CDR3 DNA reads TGTGCCAGCAGCCCGGGGACAGGTCCGAGAAAACTGTTTTTT. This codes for CASSPGTGPRKLFF.

CDR3 protein: CASSSPVGAGGEKLFF. CDR3 coding DNA: TGTGCCAGCAGCTCCCCTGTTGGGGCAGGAGGCGAAAAACTGTTTTTT. The chain is built from TRBV7-8 and TRBJ1-4, with D possibly TRBD1 on 5 matching bases. This CDR3 spans 16 amino acids. Trimming cost V 4 bases and J 8 bases, with 20 bases left between them. Germline CDR1 SGHVS, CDR2 FQNEAQ.

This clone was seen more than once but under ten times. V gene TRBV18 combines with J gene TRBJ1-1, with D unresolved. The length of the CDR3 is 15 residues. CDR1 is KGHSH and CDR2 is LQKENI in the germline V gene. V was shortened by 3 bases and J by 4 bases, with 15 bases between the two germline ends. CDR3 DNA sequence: TGTGCCAGCTCACCGACTACACTCGAGTTCACTGAAGCTTTCTTT. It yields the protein CASSPTTLEFTEAFF. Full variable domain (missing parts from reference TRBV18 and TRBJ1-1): NAGVMQNPRHLVRRRGQEARLRCSPMKGHSHVYWYRQLPEEGLKFMVYLQKENIIDESGMPKERFSAEFPKEGPSILRIQQVVRGDSAAYFCASSPTTLEFTEAFFGQGTRLTVV.